This TCR beta chain was recorded in a study of OX40 agonist ivuxolimab in advanced cancers. The V gene lost 0 bases and the J gene lost 6 bases, with 15 bases spanning the gap. The CDR3 is 16 amino acids. Germline assignment: CDR1 MGHRA and CDR2 YSYEKL. TCRdb's table, derived via immunoSEQ multiplex PCR, lists solely in-frame clones and lacks some. The sample has about 69,000 clones, approximately 90% seen once. A history of autoimmune disease or systemic immunosuppression excluded patients. The rearrangement links TRBV4-1 to TRBJ2-1; tentative D call: TRBD2 (6 bases). Sequenced material: CD4+ or CD8+ T cells sorted from blood, taken in a trial of the OX40 agonist ivuxolimab. The receptor's source is an adult with an advanced solid tumor such as melanoma, head and neck, liver or kidney cancer. The CDR3 loop reads CASSQDRWEDSNEQFF. As DNA, the CDR3 is TGCGCCAGCAGCCAAGATCGGTGGGAGGATAGCAATGAGCAGTTCTTC.